The T cell receptor beta chain under discussion was sequenced for a study of blood T cell repertoires in COVID-19. Study context: Samples taken during acute and convalescent COVID-19 were collected in the United States, Italy and Spain.

Profiled with immunoSEQ multiplex PCR; TCRdb holds only in-frame clones, not every one. The sample records 250,000 or so clones, about 85% being singletons. Cohorts were based on clinical histories the participants reported. The clonotype was recovered from a woman aged 50 to 60 who had been exposed to COVID-19. Sequenced: PBMCs or T cells enriched from blood (not recorded which).

The CDR3 spells CASSETRETQYF. The CDR3 DNA reads as TGTGCCAGCAGTGAAACGAGGGAGACCCAGTACTTC. The chain couples TRBV25-1 to TRBJ2-5; D uncertain. The CDR3 loop spans 12 amino acids. V was shortened by 2 bases and J by 5 bases, with 6 bases between the two germline ends. Germline V gene sequence: CDR1 MGHDK, CDR2 SYGVNS.